One sample yielded the 17 T cell receptor beta chains listed below, sequenced in a study of blood T cell repertoires in COVID-19. Method: immunoSEQ multiplex PCR; TCRdb's copy keeps in-frame clones and lacks some. This repertoire shows approximately 120,000 clones, 75% to 90% found once; its top ten account for roughly 3.2%. The material sequenced was peripheral blood. These TCRs come from an elderly woman with COVID-19, enrolled during active disease.

The chain carries TRBV29-1 and TRBJ2-5; tentatively, D is TRBD2 (6 bases). Germline CDR1 is SQVTM and CDR2 is ANQGSEA. Deletions cut 7 bases from V and 5 bases from J, with 14 bases between. The CDR3 has 12 amino acids. CDR3 amino acids: CSARSGRETQYF. CDR3 in DNA: TGCAGCGCCCGAAGCGGGCGGGAGACCCAGTACTTC.

Comments on this clone: Sequence at one end of the junction differs from germline and may be a read error. The rearrangement joins TRBV3-1 (or the pseudogene TRBV3-2) to TRBJ2-1; 8 bases are a match to TRBD2. The CDR3 covers 15 residues. Germline V gene lookup returns CDR1 LGHDT and CDR2 YNNKEL (reference sequence). The CDR3 protein is CASSQGGTRRNEQFF. The CDR3 region has the DNA TGTGCCAGCAGTCAAGGGGGGACTAGACGCAATGAGCAGTTCTTC.

The gene calls are TRBV27 and TRBJ1-2; D may be TRBD1 (5 bases). The V and J ends lost 7 bases and 8 bases respectively, with 23 bases between them. Germline V gene sequence: CDR1 MNHEY, CDR2 SMNVEV (reference sequence). The CDR3 has 15 amino acids. In DNA form, the CDR3 reads TGTGCCAGCAAAGTGGGGCCGGCCAGGGTTGGAGGCTACACCTTC. Encoded protein: CASKVGPARVGGYTF.

The chain uses TRBV9 and TRBJ1-5, with D tentatively TRBD1 (6 bases). V dropped 4 bases and J dropped 2 bases, with 10 bases sitting between them. There are 14 residues in the CDR3. In germline, CDR1 is SGDLS, CDR2 YYNGEE. In DNA, the CDR3 is TGTGCCAGCAGCACGACAGGCGGCAATCAGCCCCAGCATTTT. This codes for CASSTTGGNQPQHF.

The chain uses TRBV27 and TRBJ2-1; the D gene is possibly TRBD2 (5 bases). Trimming took off 6 bases at V and 5 bases at J, with 14 bases between the two ends. This CDR3 region has 14 residues. Per germline, CDR1 MNHEY and CDR2 SMNVEV (reference sequence). The CDR3 reads CASSRRPRDNEQFF. As DNA, the CDR3 is TGTGCCAGCAGCCGGAGGCCAAGAGACAATGAGCAGTTCTTC.

This sequence joins TRBV11-3 and TRBJ1-1, with a possible D match to TRBD1 (6 bases). The V end was cut by 5 bases, the J end by 6 bases, with 13 bases between. Germline-derived CDR1 and CDR2 are SGHNT and YENEEA. This CDR3 is 13 amino acids long. The CDR3 sequence: CASSPTGIAEAFF. The CDR3 DNA follows: TGTGCCAGCAGCCCGACAGGTATCGCTGAAGCTTTCTTT.

V usage is TRBV9 and J usage is TRBJ2-3; no reliable D call. The germline V gene has CDR1 SGDLS and CDR2 YYNGEE. This CDR3 has 15 residues. Trimming pared 3 bases from V and 2 bases from J, leaving 13 bases between. Here the CDR3 reads CASSATTFVTDTQYF. The CDR3 DNA is TGTGCCAGCAGCGCTACTACCTTTGTCACAGATACGCAGTATTTT.

This rearrangement joins TRBV28 to TRBJ1-1; no definite D call. With 5 bases removed from V and 3 bases from J, the gap between germline ends came to 10 bases. This CDR3 comprises 13 residues. Germline V gene lookup returns CDR1 MDHEN and CDR2 SYDVKM. The CDR3 region has the DNA TGTGCCAGCAGTCTAAGACGGGACACTGAAGCTTTCTTT. Protein sequence: CASSLRRDTEAFF.

V is TRBV7-9 and J is TRBJ1-5, with D unresolved. This CDR3 has 13 amino acids. V was clipped by 2 bases and J by 5 bases, with 7 bases between them. Germline CDR1 reads SEHNR; CDR2 reads FQNEAQ (reference sequence). CDR3 amino acids: CASSLLADQPQHF. CDR3 nucleotides: TGTGCCAGCAGCTTATTGGCGGATCAGCCCCAGCATTTT.

This sequence joins TRBV5-1 and TRBJ1-4; no clear D gene. Germline V gene lookup returns CDR1 SGHRS and CDR2 YFSETQ. The CDR3 covers 14 residues. Trimming removed 5 bases at V and 5 bases at J, with 13 bases between. CDR3 protein: CASSLSASNEKLFF. Here the CDR3 DNA reads TGCGCCAGCAGTCTATCTGCTTCCAATGAAAAACTGTTTTTT. Full variable domain (remainder filled in from reference TRBV5-1 and TRBJ1-4): KAGVTQTPRYLIKTRGQQVTLSCSPISGHRSVSWYQQTPGQGLQFLFEYFSETQRNKGNFPGRFSGRQFSNSRSEMNVSTLELGDSALYLCASSLSASNEKLFFGSGTQLSVL.

This clone has only a few counts. The chain has TRBV28 and TRBJ1-5, with TRBD1 identical over 8 bases. The V gene end was trimmed by 3 bases and the J gene end by 3 bases; junction bases not matched to a gene: 4. This CDR3 region has 15 residues. Germline CDR1 is MDHEN and CDR2 is SYDVKM. This CDR3 reads CASSFPGGPNQPQHF. Written as DNA, the CDR3 is TGTGCCAGCAGTTTCCCAGGGGGCCCCAATCAGCCCCAGCATTTT.

The chain has TRBV9 and TRBJ2-3; TRBD2 is a possible D gene (6 bases). The CDR3 is 13 residues long. The V gene's germline CDR1 is SGDLS and CDR2 YYNGEE. V was trimmed by 3 bases and J by 6 bases, leaving 11 bases between them. The DNA of the CDR3 is TGTGCCAGCAGCGATTGGGCGGGGGATACGCAGTATTTT. This encodes CASSDWAGDTQYF.

The V and J genes are TRBV6-1 and TRBJ2-5, with 9 bases lining up with TRBD2. V was clipped by 1 base and J by 5 bases; unmatched bases: 5. The CDR3 spans 15 residues. CDR1 is MNHNS and CDR2 is SASEGT in the germline V gene. The CDR3 sequence: CASSEEGSGRETQYF. CDR3 sequence (DNA): TGTGCCAGCAGTGAAGAGGGAAGCGGGAGGGAGACCCAGTACTTC.

The chain is built from TRBV7-2 and TRBJ2-7; 12 nucleotides agree with TRBD2. V was pared by 2 bases and J by 8 bases, with 7 bases of the junction left unmatched. The CDR3 extends over 15 amino acids. Germline V gives CDR1 SGHTA, CDR2 FQGNSA. For the CDR3, the DNA is TGTGCCAGCAGCTTATCGACTAGCGGGAGACTTCAGCAGTACTTC. Its protein is CASSLSTSGRLQQYF.

The gene calls are TRBV2 and TRBJ2-2, with 11 bases fitting TRBD2. The junction had 3 bases not matched to a gene; V was cut back by 6 bases and J by 0 bases. CDR1 and CDR2 (germline): SNHLY, FYNNEI. The CDR3 has 16 amino acids. The CDR3 here is CASRGTSGANTGELFF. As DNA, the CDR3 is TGTGCCAGCAGGGGGACTAGCGGAGCGAACACCGGGGAGCTGTTTTTT.

V is TRBV28 and J is TRBJ1-2, with TRBD1 as a possible D gene (6 bases). This CDR3 is built from 12 residues. CDR1 and CDR2 (germline): MDHEN, SYDVKM. V lost 7 bases and J lost 2, with 8 bases in between. CDR3 residues: CASTTGNYGYTF. CDR3 nucleotides: TGTGCCAGCACTACAGGGAACTATGGCTACACCTTC.

The rearrangement links TRBV7-2 to TRBJ2-2, with D perhaps matching TRBD2 (5 bases). The ends were cut back, 2 bases at V and 4 bases at J, with 11 bases in the middle. The CDR3 has 15 amino acids. Germline CDR1 is SGHTA and CDR2 is FQGNSA. CDR3 loop: CASSLKVLATGELFF. The CDR3 nucleotides are TGTGCCAGCAGCTTAAAAGTTCTAGCCACCGGGGAGCTGTTTTTT.